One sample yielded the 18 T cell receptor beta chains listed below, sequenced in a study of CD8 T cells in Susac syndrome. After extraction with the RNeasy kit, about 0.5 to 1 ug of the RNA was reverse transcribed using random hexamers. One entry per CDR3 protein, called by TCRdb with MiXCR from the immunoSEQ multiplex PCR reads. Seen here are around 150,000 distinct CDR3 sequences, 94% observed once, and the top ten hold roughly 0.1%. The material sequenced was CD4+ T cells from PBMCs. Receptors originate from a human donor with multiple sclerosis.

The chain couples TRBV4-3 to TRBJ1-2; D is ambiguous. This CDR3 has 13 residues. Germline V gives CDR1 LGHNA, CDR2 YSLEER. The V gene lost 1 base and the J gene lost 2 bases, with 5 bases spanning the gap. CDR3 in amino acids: CASSQVQNYGYTF. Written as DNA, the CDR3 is TGCGCCAGCAGCCAAGTCCAAAACTATGGCTACACCTTC.

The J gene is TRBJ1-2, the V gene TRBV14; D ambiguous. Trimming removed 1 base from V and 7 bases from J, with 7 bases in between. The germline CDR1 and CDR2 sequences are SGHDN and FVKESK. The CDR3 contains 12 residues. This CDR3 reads CASSQVMSGYTF. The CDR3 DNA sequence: TGTGCCAGCAGCCAAGTAATGAGTGGCTACACCTTC.

CDR3 sequence reads: CASSYRGDFYNEQFF. The CDR3 region has the DNA TGTGCCAGCAGTTACAGGGGGGACTTTTACAATGAGCAGTTCTTC. The chain couples TRBV6-2 or TRBV6-3 to TRBJ2-1; D possibly matches TRBD1 or TRBD2 (6 bases each). The CDR3 covers 15 residues. Trimming took off 2 bases at V and 4 bases at J, with 12 bases between the two ends. Germline assignment: CDR1 MNHEY and CDR2 SVGEGT.

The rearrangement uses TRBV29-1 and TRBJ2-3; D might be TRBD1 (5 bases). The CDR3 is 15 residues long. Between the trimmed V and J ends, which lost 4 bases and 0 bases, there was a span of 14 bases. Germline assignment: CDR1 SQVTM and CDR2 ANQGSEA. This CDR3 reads CSVVFAGPSTDTQYF. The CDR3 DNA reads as TGCAGCGTTGTTTTCGCAGGGCCTAGCACAGATACGCAGTATTTT.

In DNA, the CDR3 is TGTGCCAGCAGTTGGACAGGGCGTGATCAGCCCCAGCATTTT. Translated, it gives CASSWTGRDQPQHF. The chain uses TRBV28 and TRBJ1-5; 8 bases fit TRBD1. Germline loops: CDR1 MDHEN, CDR2 SYDVKM. V was pared by 4 bases and J by 5 bases, with 4 bases of the junction left unmatched. The length of the CDR3 is 14 residues.

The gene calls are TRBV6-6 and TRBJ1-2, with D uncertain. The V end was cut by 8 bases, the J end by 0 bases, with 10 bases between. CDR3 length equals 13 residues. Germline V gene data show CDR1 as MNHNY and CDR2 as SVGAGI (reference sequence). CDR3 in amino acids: CASSPGANYGYTF. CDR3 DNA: TGTGCCAGCTCGCCAGGCGCTAACTATGGCTACACCTTC.

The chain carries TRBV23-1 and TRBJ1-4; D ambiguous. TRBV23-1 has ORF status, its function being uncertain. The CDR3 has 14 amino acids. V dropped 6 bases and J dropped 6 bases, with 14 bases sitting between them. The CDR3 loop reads CASSLNPTDEKLFF. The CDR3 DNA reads TGCGCCAGCAGCCTAAATCCCACGGATGAAAAACTGTTTTTT.

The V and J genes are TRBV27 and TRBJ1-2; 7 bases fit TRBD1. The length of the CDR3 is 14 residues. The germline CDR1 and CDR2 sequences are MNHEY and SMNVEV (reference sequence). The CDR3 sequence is CVTGGTAYGEGYTF. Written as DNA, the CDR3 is TGTGTCACGGGTGGGACAGCTTATGGCGAAGGCTACACCTTC.

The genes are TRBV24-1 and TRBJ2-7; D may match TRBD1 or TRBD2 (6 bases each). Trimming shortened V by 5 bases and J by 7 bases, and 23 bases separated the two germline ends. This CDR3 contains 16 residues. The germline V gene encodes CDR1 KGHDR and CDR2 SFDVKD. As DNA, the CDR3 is TGTGCCACCAGTGCTTCCCCGGACCGAGGGGGGATTGAGCAGTACTTC. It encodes CATSASPDRGGIEQYF.

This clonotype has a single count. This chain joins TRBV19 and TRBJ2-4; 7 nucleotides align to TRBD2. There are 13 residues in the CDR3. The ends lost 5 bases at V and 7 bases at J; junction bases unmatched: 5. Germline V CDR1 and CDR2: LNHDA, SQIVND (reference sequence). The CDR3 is CASSRTRSNIQYF. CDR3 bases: TGTGCCAGTAGTCGGACTAGGTCGAACATTCAGTACTTC.

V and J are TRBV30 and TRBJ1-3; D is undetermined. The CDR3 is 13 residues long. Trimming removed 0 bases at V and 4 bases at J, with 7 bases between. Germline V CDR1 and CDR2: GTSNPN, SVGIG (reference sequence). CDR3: CAWSVQQGNTIYF. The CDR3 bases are TGTGCCTGGAGTGTACAGCAAGGAAACACCATATATTTT.

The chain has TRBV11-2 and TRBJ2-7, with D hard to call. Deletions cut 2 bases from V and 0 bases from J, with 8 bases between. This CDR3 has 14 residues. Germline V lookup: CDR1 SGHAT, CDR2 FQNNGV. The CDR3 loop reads CASSLLGSSYEQYF. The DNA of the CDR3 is TGTGCCAGCAGCTTACTCGGAAGCTCCTACGAGCAGTACTTC.

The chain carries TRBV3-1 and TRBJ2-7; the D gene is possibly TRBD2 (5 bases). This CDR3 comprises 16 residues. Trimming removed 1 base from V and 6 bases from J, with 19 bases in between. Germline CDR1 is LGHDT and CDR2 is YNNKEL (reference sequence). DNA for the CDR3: TGTGCCAGCAGCCAAGGCCGGGGTGGGAGCTTCTTCGAGCAGTACTTC. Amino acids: CASSQGRGGSFFEQYF.

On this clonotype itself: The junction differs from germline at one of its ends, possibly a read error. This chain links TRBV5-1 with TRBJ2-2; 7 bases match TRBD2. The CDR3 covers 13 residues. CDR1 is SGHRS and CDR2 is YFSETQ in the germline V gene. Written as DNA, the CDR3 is TGTGCCAGCAGCTTAGCGGGCACCGGGGAGCTGTTTTTT. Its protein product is CASSLAGTGELFF.

The DNA of the CDR3 is TGTGCCACCAGTGATTGGCCAGACACAGATACGCAGTATTTT. Its protein product is CATSDWPDTDTQYF. This chain uses TRBV24-1 with TRBJ2-3; D is unclear. V was clipped by 2 bases and J by 2 bases, with 7 bases between them. CDR3 length: 14 amino acids. Germline-derived CDR1 and CDR2 are KGHDR and SFDVKD.

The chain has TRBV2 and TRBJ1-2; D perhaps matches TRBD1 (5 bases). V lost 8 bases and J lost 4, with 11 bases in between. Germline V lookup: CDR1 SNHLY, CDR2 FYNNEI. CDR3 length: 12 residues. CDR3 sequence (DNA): TGTGCCAGCGGGGGTGGGGGCTATGGCTACACCTTC. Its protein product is CASGGGGYGYTF.

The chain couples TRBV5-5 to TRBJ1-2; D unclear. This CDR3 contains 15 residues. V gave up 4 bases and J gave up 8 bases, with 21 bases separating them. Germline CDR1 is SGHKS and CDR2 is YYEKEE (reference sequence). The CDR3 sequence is CASSIRASDPQGYTF. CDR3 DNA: TGTGCCAGCAGCATCCGGGCTTCGGACCCGCAAGGCTACACCTTC.

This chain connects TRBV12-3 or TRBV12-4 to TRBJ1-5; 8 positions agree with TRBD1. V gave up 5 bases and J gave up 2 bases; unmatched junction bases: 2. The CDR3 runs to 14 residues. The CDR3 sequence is CASSMDRGNQPQHF. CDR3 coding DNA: TGTGCCAGCAGTATGGACAGGGGCAATCAGCCCCAGCATTTT.